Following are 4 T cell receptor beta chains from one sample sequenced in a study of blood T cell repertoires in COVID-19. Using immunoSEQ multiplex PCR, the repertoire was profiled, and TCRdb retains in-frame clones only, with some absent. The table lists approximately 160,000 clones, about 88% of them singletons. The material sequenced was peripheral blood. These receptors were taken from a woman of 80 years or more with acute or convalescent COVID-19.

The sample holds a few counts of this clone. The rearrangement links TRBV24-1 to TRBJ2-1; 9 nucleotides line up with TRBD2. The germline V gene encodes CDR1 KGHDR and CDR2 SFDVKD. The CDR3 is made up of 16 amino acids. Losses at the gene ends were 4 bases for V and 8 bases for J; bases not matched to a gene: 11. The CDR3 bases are TGTGCCACCAGTGACCCCGATAGCGGGAGCAAATATGAGCAGTTCTTC. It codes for CATSDPDSGSKYEQFF.

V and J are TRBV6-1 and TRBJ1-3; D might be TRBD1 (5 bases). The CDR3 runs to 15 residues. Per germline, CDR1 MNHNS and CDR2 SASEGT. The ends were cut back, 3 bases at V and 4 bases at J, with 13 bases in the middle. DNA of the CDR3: TGTGCCAGCAGTGAGGGGGGGTTTCTAGGAAACACCATATATTTT. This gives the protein CASSEGGFLGNTIYF.

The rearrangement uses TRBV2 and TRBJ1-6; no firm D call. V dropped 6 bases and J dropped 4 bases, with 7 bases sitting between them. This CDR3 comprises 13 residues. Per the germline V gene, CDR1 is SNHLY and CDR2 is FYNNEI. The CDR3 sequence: CASRRQYNSPLHF. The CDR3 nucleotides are TGTGCCAGCAGGAGGCAATATAATTCACCCCTCCACTTT.

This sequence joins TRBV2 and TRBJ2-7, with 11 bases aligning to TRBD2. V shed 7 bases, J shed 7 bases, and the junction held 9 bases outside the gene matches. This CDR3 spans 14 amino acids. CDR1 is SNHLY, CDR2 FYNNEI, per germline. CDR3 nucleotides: TGTGCCAGCAAGGCCCTAGCGGGAGGTGGGGAGCAGTACTTC. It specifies CASKALAGGGEQYF.